This T cell receptor beta chain emerged from a study of response to subunit inactivated influenza vaccine. TCRdb re-analysed the RT-PCR reads in MiXCR, keeping a single row per CDR3 protein. This sample has roughly 570,000 distinct CDR3 sequences, with 14% found just once. The V and J ends lost 5 bases and 5 bases respectively, with 12 bases between them. This CDR3 contains 13 residues. The V gene's germline CDR1 is MDHEN and CDR2 SYDVKM. Points from the study as a whole: New T cells are recruited in small numbers by each seasonal influenza vaccination, according to the authors' suggestion.

The table lists this clonotype with a few counts. Its cognate antigen is unknown. Sequenced material: PBMCs from blood, taken about 12 days after vaccination. This clonotype originated in a man aged 45-65 years who received an inactivated influenza vaccine. The chain links TRBV28 to TRBJ1-1; TRBD1 might be the D (5 bases). In DNA form, the CDR3 reads TGTGCCAGCAGTGAGGGGTTGAGGACTGAAGCTTTCTTT. Translated: CASSEGLRTEAFF.